This T cell receptor beta chain was retrieved from a study of regulatory T cells in long-lasting Graves disease. Study-wide results and caveats: TRBV28 was favored in persistent disease, as were TRBJ1-2 and TRBJ2-5.

With iRepertoire HTBI primers and Arm-PCR of CDR3 regions, TCR beta libraries were built. One entry per CDR3 protein, called by TCRdb with MiXCR from the multiplex PCR reads. The top ten clones hold about 61% of a sample with a few hundred thousand distinct CDR3 sequences, approximately 20% of them seen once. The sample's time point: persistent/refractory GD, antithyroid drugs over 5 years with positive TRAb. Isolated PBMC RNA provided the starting material for the TCR library. EDTA tubes collected roughly 9 milliliters of peripheral blood. This clonotype was recorded at least ten times. Its antigen is unidentified. This CDR3 is built from 15 residues. Germline lookup yields CDR1 MGHDK and CDR2 SYGVNS. The V and J ends lost 5 bases and 2 bases, in that order; junction bases with no gene match: 9.

The material was peripheral blood mononuclear cells (PBMCs), obtained when the disease was refractory, from a patient treated with antithyroid drugs. The chain links TRBV25-1 to TRBJ2-7; 7 bases map to TRBD1. The sequence was obtained from a female donor with Graves disease. The CDR3 nucleotides read TGTGCCAGCAGTCCGTCCCGGGACAGCACCTACGAGCAGTACTTC. Translating gives CASSPSRDSTYEQYF.